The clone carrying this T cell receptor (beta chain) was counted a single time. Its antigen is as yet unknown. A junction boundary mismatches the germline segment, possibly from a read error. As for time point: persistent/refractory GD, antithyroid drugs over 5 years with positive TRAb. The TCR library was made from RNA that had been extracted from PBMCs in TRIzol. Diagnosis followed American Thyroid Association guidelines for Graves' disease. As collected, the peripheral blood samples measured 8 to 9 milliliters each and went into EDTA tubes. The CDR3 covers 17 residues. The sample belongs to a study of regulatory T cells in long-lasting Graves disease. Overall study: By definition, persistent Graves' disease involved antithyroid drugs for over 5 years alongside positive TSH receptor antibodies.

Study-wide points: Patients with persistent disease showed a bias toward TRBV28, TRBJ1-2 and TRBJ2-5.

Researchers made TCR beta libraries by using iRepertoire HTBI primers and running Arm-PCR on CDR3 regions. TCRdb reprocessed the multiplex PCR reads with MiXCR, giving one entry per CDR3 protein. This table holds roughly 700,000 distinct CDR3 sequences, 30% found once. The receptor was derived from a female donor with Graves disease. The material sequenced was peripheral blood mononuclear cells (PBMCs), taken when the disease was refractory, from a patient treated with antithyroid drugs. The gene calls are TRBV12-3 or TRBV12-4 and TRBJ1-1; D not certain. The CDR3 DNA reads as TGTGCCAGCAGTTTAGCCCCAGGTGGCGCATCGAACATTGAAGCTTTCTTT. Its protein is CASSLAPGGASNIEAFF.